This entry lists 19 T cell receptor beta chains sequenced from one sample in a study of metastatic and nonmetastatic thyroid tumors (dated by TCRdb to the early 2020s). No patient had received any treatment before thyroid surgery. The library was produced with PCR. Sequencer: Illumina HiSeq 4000. TCRdb took the public reads, trimmed them with fastp at Q25, ran MiXCR for clone calling and kept in-frame beta chains. This sample holds roughly 81,000 clones; roughly 8.6% were observed only once. Clones ranked in the top ten supply 8.8% of the sample. Source material: blood. The receptors were sampled from a female donor with papillary thyroid cancer or a benign thyroid nodule (not recorded which). Some clones in this sample may be carry-over from other donors' samples.

This clone was detected many times. A much larger clone differs by one base, so this may be a read error. This chain joins TRBV6-5 and TRBJ2-2; perhaps TRBD2 as D (5 bases). In germline, CDR1 is MNHEY, CDR2 SVGAGI. This CDR3 has 13 residues. CDR3 loop: CASWVGRTGEPFF. The CDR3 DNA follows: TGTGCCAGCTGGGTAGGCCGAACCGGGGAGCCGTTTTTT.

The chain couples TRBV18 to TRBJ1-2; 7 nucleotides align to TRBD1. Germline V lookup: CDR1 KGHSH, CDR2 LQKENI. Trimming removed 2 bases from V and 2 bases from J; junction bases left unmatched: 2. The CDR3 has 14 amino acids. The CDR3 DNA is TGTGCCAGCTCACCAACGGGACAGAACTATGGCTACACCTTC. Amino acid sequence: CASSPTGQNYGYTF.

This clone was recorded at least ten times. V gene TRBV27 combines with J gene TRBJ1-1; unclear D gene. Trimming stripped 0 bases from V and 1 base from J, with 12 bases between. This CDR3 contains 16 residues. Germline V gene lookup returns CDR1 MNHEY and CDR2 SMNVEV (reference sequence). The CDR3 region is CASSLSEGLANTEAFF. Here the CDR3 DNA reads TGTGCCAGCAGTTTATCGGAGGGCTTGGCGAACACTGAAGCTTTCTTT.

This clone was detected many times. The V and J genes are TRBV7-3 and TRBJ2-1; a possible D gene is TRBD2 (7 bases). The CDR3 is 16 residues long. The V end lost 2 bases, the J end lost 3 bases, and 14 bases lay between the germline ends. Germline CDR1 SGHTA, CDR2 FQGTGA. The CDR3 coding sequence is TGTGCCAGCAGCTTATCTGGGGGGGCCAGCTACAATGAGCAGTTCTTC. Its protein product is CASSLSGGASYNEQFF.

This clone was detected ten times or more. The rearrangement links TRBV6-1 to TRBJ2-2; 8 bases match TRBD2. There are 16 residues in the CDR3. Germline CDR1 and CDR2: MNHNS and SASEGT. V was clipped by 6 bases and J by 4 bases; unmatched bases: 10. Written as DNA, the CDR3 is TGTGCCAGCAGCAACCTTGCGGGGGGACTCACCGGGGAGCTGTTTTTT. It yields the protein CASSNLAGGLTGELFF.

The chain recombines TRBV6-1 with TRBJ2-7; 9 bases agree with TRBD2. V shed 7 bases and J 3 bases; nucleotides not matched to a gene: 10. CDR1 and CDR2 from the germline V gene are MNHNS and SASEGT. The CDR3 length is 15 residues. The CDR3, as DNA: TGTGCCAGCATAGAGCTTAGCGGGGGAAGCTACGAGCAGTACTTC. Protein: CASIELSGGSYEQYF.

This clone was seen ten or more times. The chain combines TRBV11-1 with TRBJ1-6; tentative D call: TRBD1 (6 bases). CDR1 SGHAT and CDR2 FQDESV come from the germline V gene (reference sequence). Trimming took 1 base from V and 9 from J, leaving 19 bases between them. This CDR3 has 17 amino acids. For the CDR3, the DNA is TGTGCCAGCAGCTTAGTGTGGGGGCGTAAGGAAAGTTCACCCCTCCACTTT. As protein: CASSLVWGRKESSPLHF. Complete variable domain (other parts from reference TRBV11-1 and TRBJ1-6): EAEVAQSPRYKITEKSQAVAFWCDPISGHATLYWYRQILGQGPELLVQFQDESVVDDSQLPKDRFSAERLKGVDSTLKIQPAELGDSAMYLCASSLVWGRKESSPLHFGNGTRLTVT.

This clone was observed a few times. A much larger clone differs from this one at a single base, so this may be a read error. The rearrangement uses TRBV20-1 and TRBJ2-1; 9 bases are a match to TRBD1. In germline, CDR1 is DFQATT, CDR2 SNEGSKA (reference sequence). The CDR3 extends over 13 amino acids. The CDR3 bases are TGCATCCAGTTCCGGGACAGGGACAATGAGCAGTTCTTC. Translated, it gives CIQFRDRDNEQFF.

Ten or more counts support this clone. CDR3 bases: TGTGCCAGCAGCCGCCGACCGGGCTCAGCATACATGAACACTGAAGCTTTCTTT. Amino acid sequence: CASSRRPGSAYMNTEAFF. This chain links TRBV6-5 with TRBJ1-1; no reliable D call. The ends were cut back, 6 bases at V and 0 bases at J, with 23 bases in the middle. The CDR3 spans 18 residues. CDR1 and CDR2 (germline): MNHEY, SVGAGI.

In its sample, this clone was seen many times. The CDR3 sequence: CASSEFSGGEETQYF. DNA for the CDR3: TGTGCCAGCAGTGAATTTAGCGGGGGGGAAGAGACCCAGTACTTC. The chain links TRBV6-1 to TRBJ2-5, with 11 bases aligning to TRBD2. V lost 2 bases and J lost 3; bases outside the gene matches: 2. This CDR3 contains 15 residues. Germline values: CDR1 MNHNS, CDR2 SASEGT.

This clone was recorded at least ten times. The chain couples TRBV5-1 to TRBJ1-1; tentatively, D is TRBD1 (6 bases). The CDR3 sequence is 14 residues long. With 0 bases removed from V and 4 bases from J, the gap between germline ends came to 10 bases. The germline CDR1 and CDR2 sequences are SGHRS and YFSETQ. CDR3 in amino acids: CASSLVLGGTEAFF. DNA for the CDR3: TGCGCCAGCAGCTTGGTGCTAGGGGGCACTGAAGCTTTCTTT.

This clone was detected ten times or more. The chain joins TRBV29-1 to TRBJ1-1; no reliable D call. V was clipped by 5 bases and J by 1 base, with 11 bases between them. From germline, CDR1 is SQVTM and CDR2 ANQGSEA. The CDR3 has 13 residues. CDR3 sequence (DNA): TGCAGCGTTCAGAGGCACCCGAACACTGAAGCTTTCTTT. The encoded protein is CSVQRHPNTEAFF.

This clone was counted between two and nine times. J is TRBJ2-3 and V is TRBV11-2; D is tentatively TRBD1 or TRBD2 (5 bases each). There are 14 residues in the CDR3. Germline V gene sequence: CDR1 SGHAT, CDR2 FQNNGV. V was shortened by 6 bases and J by 2 bases, with 12 bases between the two germline ends. CDR3 in amino acids: CASSPRGTTDTQYF. The CDR3 coding sequence is TGTGCCAGCAGTCCCAGAGGGACCACAGATACGCAGTATTTT. Full variable domain (remainder filled in from reference TRBV11-2 and TRBJ2-3): EAGVAQSPRYKIIEKRQSVAFWCNPISGHATLYWYQQILGQGPKLLIQFQNNGVVDDSQLPKDRFSAERLKGVDSTLKIQPAKLEDSAVYLCASSPRGTTDTQYFGPGTRLTVL.

J is TRBJ2-3 and V is TRBV30; D is possibly TRBD1 (6 bases). The V gene lost 2 bases and the J gene lost 2 bases, with 14 bases spanning the gap. The CDR3 loop spans 15 amino acids. Germline V gene data show CDR1 as GTSNPN and CDR2 as SVGIG (reference sequence). Here the CDR3 reads CAWSRPAGATDTQYF. CDR3 coding DNA: TGTGCCTGGAGTCGGCCGGCAGGGGCCACAGATACGCAGTATTTT.

About this clone: This sequence may be a read error, since a much larger clone differs from it by one base. The V gene is TRBV7-9, the J gene TRBJ2-3, with TRBD1 matching 9 bases. Losses at the gene ends were 11 bases for V and 2 bases for J; bases not matched to a gene: 2. The CDR3 is made up of 12 amino acids. Germline loops: CDR1 SEHNR, CDR2 FQNEAQ (reference sequence). CDR3 amino acids: CAGDRVTDTQYF. CDR3 bases: TGTGCCGGGGACAGGGTCACAGATACGCAGTATTTT.

This clone appeared many times. The rearrangement uses TRBV28 and TRBJ1-4; D is perhaps TRBD1 (5 bases). V lost 4 bases and J lost 0, with 9 bases in between. The CDR3 length is 15 residues. The germline CDR1 and CDR2 sequences are MDHEN and SYDVKM. The CDR3 bases are TGTGCCAGCAGTTCGGGGGGGGCAACTAATGAAAAACTGTTTTTT. Protein product: CASSSGGATNEKLFF.

This clone has a count of ten or more. The chain combines TRBV2 with TRBJ2-3, with 8 positions matching TRBD1. Germline V gene lookup returns CDR1 SNHLY and CDR2 FYNNEI. The trim removed 8 bases at V and 2 bases at J, leaving 6 bases unmatched. This CDR3 comprises 14 residues. The chain's CDR3 is CASGRQGLTDTQYF. CDR3 coding DNA: TGTGCCAGCGGTAGACAGGGGCTCACAGATACGCAGTATTTT.

This clone was picked up many times. V gene TRBV7-9 combines with J gene TRBJ2-1; D remains ambiguous. V lost 1 base and J lost 6, with 13 bases in between. CDR3 length: 15 amino acids. Germline V lookup: CDR1 SEHNR, CDR2 FQNEAQ (reference sequence). CDR3 sequence: CASSLEARLGNEQFF. CDR3 DNA: TGTGCCAGCAGCTTAGAGGCCAGGCTGGGCAATGAGCAGTTCTTC.

The rearrangement joins TRBV9 to TRBJ2-1; 12 positions match TRBD2. V lost 2 bases, J lost 8 bases, and 5 bases stayed unmatched. CDR1 and CDR2 (germline): SGDLS, YYNGEE. This CDR3 is built from 15 residues. In DNA form, the CDR3 reads TGTGCCAGCAGCGTTGGACTAGCGGGGAGGTATGAGCAGTTCTTC. This sequence encodes CASSVGLAGRYEQFF. Full variable domain (outside the CDR3, taken from reference TRBV9 and TRBJ2-1): DSGVTQTPKHLITATGQRVTLRCSPRSGDLSVYWYQQSLDQGLQFLIQYYNGEERAKGNILERFSAQQFPDLHSELNLSSLELGDSALYFCASSVGLAGRYEQFFGPGTRLTVL.